This T cell receptor (beta chain) appears in the sequencing data of a study of radiotherapy plus CTLA-4 blockade in lung cancer. About the study: Disease control was present in around a third of patients, and objective responses in 15% to 20%.

Data came from immunoSEQ multiplex PCR; TCRdb stores just in-frame clones and leaves some out. The data hold approximately 47,000 clones, with more than 60% observed a single time. The CDR3 loop spans 11 amino acids. Germline values: CDR1 SNHLY, CDR2 FYNNEI. V shed 8 bases and J shed 5 bases, with 9 bases lying between them. Those patients who had chemo-refractory metastatic non-small-cell lung cancer were given focal radiation along with CTLA-4 blockade through ipilimumab. Sequencing was performed on peripheral blood, taken from a patient treated with radiotherapy plus ipilimumab. This clonotype originated in a human donor with non-small cell lung cancer who had a partial response to radiotherapy plus ipilimumab. This chain connects TRBV2 to TRBJ1-1; D is possibly TRBD1 (5 bases). DNA for the CDR3: TGTGCCAGCTGGGAGGGGACTGAAGCTTTCTTT. Its translation is CASWEGTEAFF.